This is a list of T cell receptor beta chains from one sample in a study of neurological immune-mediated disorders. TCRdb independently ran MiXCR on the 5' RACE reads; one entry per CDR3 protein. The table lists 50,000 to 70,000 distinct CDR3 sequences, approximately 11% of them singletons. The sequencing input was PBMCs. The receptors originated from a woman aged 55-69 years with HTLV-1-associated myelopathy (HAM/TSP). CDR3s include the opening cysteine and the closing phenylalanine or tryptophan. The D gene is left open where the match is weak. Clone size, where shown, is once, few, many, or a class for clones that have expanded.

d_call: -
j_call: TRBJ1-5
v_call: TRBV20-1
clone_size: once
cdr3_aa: CSARRQHNQPQHF
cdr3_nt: TGCAGTGCTCGCCGACAGCACAATCAGCCCCAGCATTTT

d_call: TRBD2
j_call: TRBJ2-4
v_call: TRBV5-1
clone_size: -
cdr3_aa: CASSLGTSGALAENIQYF
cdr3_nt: TGTGCCAGCAGCCTCGGGACTAGCGGAGCATTAGCCGAAAACATTCAGTACTTC

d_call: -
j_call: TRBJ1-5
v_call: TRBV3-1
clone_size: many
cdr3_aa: CASSPGMNSNQPQHF
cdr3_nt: TGTGCCAGCAGCCCGGGGATGAATAGCAATCAGCCCCAGCATTTT

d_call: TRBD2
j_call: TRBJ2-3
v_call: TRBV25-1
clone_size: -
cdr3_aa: CASSVGGSTDTQYF
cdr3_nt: TGTGCCAGCAGTGTGGGGGGGAGCACAGATACGCAGTATTTT

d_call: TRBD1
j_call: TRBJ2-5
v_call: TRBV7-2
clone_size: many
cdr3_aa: CASSSGIGQGLGWETQYF
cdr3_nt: TGTGCCAGCAGCTCCGGTATTGGACAGGGCTTAGGGTGGGAGACCCAGTACTTC

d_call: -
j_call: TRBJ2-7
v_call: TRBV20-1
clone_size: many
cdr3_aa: CSAGNLGEQYF
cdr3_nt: TGCAGTGCTGGTAATCTGGGCGAGCAGTACTTC

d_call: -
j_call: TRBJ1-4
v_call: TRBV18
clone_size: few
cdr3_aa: CASSPPARQKRNEKLFF
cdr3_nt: TGTGCCAGCTCACCCCCTGCCCGACAAAAAAGGAATGAAAAACTGTTTTTT

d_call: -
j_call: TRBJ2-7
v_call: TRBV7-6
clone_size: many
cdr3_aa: CASSLPGYEQYF
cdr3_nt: TGTGCCAGCAGCCTTCCCGGCTACGAGCAGTACTTC

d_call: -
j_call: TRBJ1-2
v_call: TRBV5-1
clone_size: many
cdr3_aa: CASSLWTRGYGYTF
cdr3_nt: TGCGCCAGCAGCTTGTGGACTAGGGGCTATGGCTACACCTTC

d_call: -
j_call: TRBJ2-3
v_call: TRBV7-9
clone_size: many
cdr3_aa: CASSLGGASTDTQYF
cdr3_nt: TGTGCCAGCAGCTTAGGAGGGGCTAGCACAGATACGCAGTATTTT

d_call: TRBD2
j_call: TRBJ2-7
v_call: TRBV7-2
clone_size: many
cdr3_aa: CASSSGLAGAGYEQYF
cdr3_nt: TGTGCCAGCAGCTCGGGACTAGCGGGAGCAGGCTACGAGCAGTACTTC

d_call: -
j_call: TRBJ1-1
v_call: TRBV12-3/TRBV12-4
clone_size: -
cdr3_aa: CASSTRTQNTEAFF
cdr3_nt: TGTGCCAGCAGTACTCGGACACAGAACACTGAAGCTTTCTTT

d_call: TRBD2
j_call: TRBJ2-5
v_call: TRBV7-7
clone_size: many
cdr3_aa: CASRESGGAVETQYF
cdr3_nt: TGTGCTAGCAGGGAGTCGGGGGGAGCGGTGGAGACCCAGTACTTC

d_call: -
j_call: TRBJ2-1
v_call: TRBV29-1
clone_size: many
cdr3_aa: CSVESSVTQDEQFF
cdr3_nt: TGCAGCGTTGAATCGTCGGTCACCCAAGATGAGCAGTTCTTC

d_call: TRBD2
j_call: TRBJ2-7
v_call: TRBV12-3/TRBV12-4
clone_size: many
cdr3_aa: CASSVAGVPYEQYF
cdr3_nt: TGTGCCAGCAGTGTAGCGGGAGTCCCCTACGAGCAGTACTTC

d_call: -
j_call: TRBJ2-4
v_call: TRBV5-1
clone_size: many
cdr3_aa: CASSPGSKNIQYF
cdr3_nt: TGCGCCAGCAGCCCTGGATCCAAAAACATTCAGTACTTC

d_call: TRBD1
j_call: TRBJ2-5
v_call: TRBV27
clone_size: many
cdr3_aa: CASSSRQGREETQYF
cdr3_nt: TGTGCCAGCAGTTCAAGACAGGGGAGAGAAGAGACCCAGTACTTC

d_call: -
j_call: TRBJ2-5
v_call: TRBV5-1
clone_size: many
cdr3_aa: CASSSPGGQKETQYF
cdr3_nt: TGCGCCAGCAGCTCGCCCGGGGGACAGAAAGAGACCCAGTACTTC

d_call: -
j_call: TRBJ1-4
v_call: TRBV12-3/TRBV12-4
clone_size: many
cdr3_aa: CASSPRTATNEKLFF
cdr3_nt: TGTGCCAGCAGTCCCCGGACAGCAACTAATGAAAAACTGTTTTTT

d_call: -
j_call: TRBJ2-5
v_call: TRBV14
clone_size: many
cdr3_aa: CASSQVGRLLETQYF
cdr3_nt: TGTGCCAGCAGCCAAGTTGGGCGGTTATTAGAGACCCAGTACTTC

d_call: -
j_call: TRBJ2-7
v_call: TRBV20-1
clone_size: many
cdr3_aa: CSADGEGGPPYEQYF
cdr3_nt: TGCAGTGCCGACGGTGAAGGCGGGCCTCCCTACGAGCAGTACTTC

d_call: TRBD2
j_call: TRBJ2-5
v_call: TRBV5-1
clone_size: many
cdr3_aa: CASSLAGGLETQYF
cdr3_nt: TGCGCCAGCAGCTTGGCGGGAGGATTAGAGACCCAGTACTTC

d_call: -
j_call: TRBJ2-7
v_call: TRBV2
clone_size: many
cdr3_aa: CASSEWAGKPHEQYF
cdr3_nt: TGTGCCAGCAGTGAATGGGCAGGGAAGCCGCACGAGCAGTACTTC

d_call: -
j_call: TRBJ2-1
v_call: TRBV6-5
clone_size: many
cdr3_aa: CASSVRGYNEQFF
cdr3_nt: TGTGCCAGCAGTGTGAGGGGGTACAATGAGCAGTTCTTC

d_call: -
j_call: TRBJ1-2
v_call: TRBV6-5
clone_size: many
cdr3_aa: CASSYSKTGGHYGYTF
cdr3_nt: TGTGCCAGCAGTTACTCGAAAACGGGGGGACACTATGGCTACACCTTC

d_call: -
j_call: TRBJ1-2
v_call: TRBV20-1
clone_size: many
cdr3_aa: CSARVSGGYTF
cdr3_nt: TGCAGTGCTAGAGTATCCGGTGGCTACACCTTC

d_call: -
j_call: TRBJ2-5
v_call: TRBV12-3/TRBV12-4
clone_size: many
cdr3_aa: CASSQRIGRETQYF
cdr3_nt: TGTGCCAGCAGCCAAAGGATCGGGAGAGAGACCCAGTACTTC

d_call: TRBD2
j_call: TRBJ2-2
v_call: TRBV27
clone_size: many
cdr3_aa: CASSSSSGVFVGTGELFF
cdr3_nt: TGTGCCAGCAGTTCCTCTAGCGGGGTCTTCGTAGGCACCGGGGAGCTGTTTTTT